The source of this T cell receptor (beta chain) is a study of blood T cell repertoires in COVID-19. Measured with immunoSEQ multiplex PCR; TCRdb has only the in-frame clones, and not every one. The sample has some 240,000 clones; around 81% are singletons. V was pared by 5 bases and J by 6 bases, with 17 bases between. The CDR3 is 16 amino acids. Per the germline V gene, CDR1 is SGHNT and CDR2 is YENEEA. The rearrangement joins TRBV11-3 to TRBJ1-6; D is unresolved. The clonotype comes from a human donor in a cohort sampled during active COVID-19. The sample consisted of peripheral blood. The CDR3 sequence: CASSPLRWEGNSPLHF. In DNA form, the CDR3 reads TGTGCCAGCAGCCCCTTGAGGTGGGAGGGTAATTCACCCCTCCACTTT.